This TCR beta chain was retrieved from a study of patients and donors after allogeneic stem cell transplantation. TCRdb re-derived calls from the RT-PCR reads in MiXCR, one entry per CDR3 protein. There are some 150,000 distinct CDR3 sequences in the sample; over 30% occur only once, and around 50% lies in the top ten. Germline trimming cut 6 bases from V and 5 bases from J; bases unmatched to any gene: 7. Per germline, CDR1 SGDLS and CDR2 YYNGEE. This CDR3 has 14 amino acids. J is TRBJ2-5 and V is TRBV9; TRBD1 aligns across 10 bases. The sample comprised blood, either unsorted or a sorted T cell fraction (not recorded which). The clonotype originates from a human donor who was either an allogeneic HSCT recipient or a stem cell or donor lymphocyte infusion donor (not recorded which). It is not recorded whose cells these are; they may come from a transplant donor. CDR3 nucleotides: TGTGCCAGCACCCAGGACAGGGGGGCGGAGACCCAGTACTTC. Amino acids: CASTQDRGAETQYF.